Listed below are T cell receptor beta chains from one sample, sequenced in a study of blood T cell repertoires in COVID-19. Profiling relied on immunoSEQ multiplex PCR, and the TCRdb table lists in-frame clones only, not all of them. The sample yields 200,000 to 300,000 clones, around 85% seen once. Sequenced sample: peripheral blood. The receptor source for this set is a man aged 45-60 years with COVID-19, enrolled during active disease. CDR3s include the opening cysteine and the closing phenylalanine or tryptophan. D genes are given only for firm matches. Some rows mark clone size as missing; the rest say once, few, many or name a class of expanded clone.

V gene,D gene,clone size,J gene,CDR3 length,CDR3 protein
TRBV21-1,.,.,TRBJ1-2,14,CASIRTDGNYGYTF
TRBV19,TRBD1,.,TRBJ1-6,17,CASRRQGGNNFDSPLHF
TRBV12-3/TRBV12-4,TRBD2,.,TRBJ2-2,13,CASSRAGHGELFF
TRBV27,TRBD2,.,TRBJ2-1,14,CASNVAGNYNEQFF
TRBV7-9,TRBD1,many,TRBJ2-7,14,CASSLSGTGVEQYF
TRBV19,.,.,TRBJ2-2,16,CASSTFWGGGTGELFF
TRBV7-8,.,.,TRBJ1-5,14,CASSAGVSRQPQHF
TRBV18,.,.,TRBJ1-2,16,CASSPRPARGNYGYTF
TRBV7-7,.,.,TRBJ2-5,16,CASSPMPGQEKGTQYF
TRBV19,TRBD1,.,TRBJ1-1,14,CARGGTGGGTEAFF
TRBV5-6,.,.,TRBJ2-7,13,CASSLNYNYEQYF
TRBV19,TRBD1,.,TRBJ1-1,14,CASIQDRVNTEAFF
TRBV29-1,TRBD1,.,TRBJ1-1,13,CSVEGVQGAEAFF
TRBV10-2,TRBD2,.,TRBJ2-5,14,CASSGRGVQETQYF
TRBV19,TRBD1,.,TRBJ1-2,15,CASSSPGTGVYGYTF
TRBV6-6,.,.,TRBJ1-3,14,CASTPGVQRNTIYF
TRBV25-1,.,.,TRBJ1-1,15,CASSESGTRNTEAFF
TRBV3-1/TRBV3-2,TRBD2,.,TRBJ2-2,17,CASRLAGGFSNTGELFF
TRBV11-2,TRBD1,.,TRBJ1-6,14,CASSLDRVNSPLHF
TRBV9,.,few,TRBJ2-5,15,CASSSRQGKQETQYF
TRBV18,.,.,TRBJ1-2,13,CASSPDTNYGYTF
TRBV7-2,TRBD2,.,TRBJ2-3,15,CASSSSSGYTDTQYF
TRBV7-2,TRBD1,.,TRBJ1-1,16,CASSPKRGTGSSEAFF
TRBV9,TRBD1,.,TRBJ1-2,14,CASSHSTGDDGYTF
TRBV5-1,TRBD2,few,TRBJ2-1,17,CASSLGGGPLIYNEQFF
TRBV6-5,.,once,TRBJ2-7,12,CASSSGLSEQYF
TRBV4-2,TRBD1,once,TRBJ1-4,15,CASSQDRGQVEKLFF
TRBV6-1,.,.,TRBJ1-5,15,CASSEATGLDQPQHF
TRBV9,TRBD1,.,TRBJ1-5,15,CASSPRGGGNQPQHF
TRBV5-5,TRBD2,.,TRBJ2-7,16,CASSSGLAGTSYEQYF
TRBV10-2,TRBD2,once,TRBJ2-7,13,CASSGLAGREQYF
TRBV5-4,TRBD1,.,TRBJ2-7,14,CASSGRDRDYEQYF
TRBV6-6,.,.,TRBJ1-1,15,CASSYSLTGDTEAFF